The 30 T cell receptor beta chains given below trace back to one sample, sequenced in a study of blood T cell repertoires in COVID-19 (dated by TCRdb to the early 2020s). The receptor library was made with the immunoSEQ multiplex PCR assay. TCRdb carries this immuneACCESS record with in-frame sequences only. Its versions omit some clonotypes, under half of them owing to an unresolved V gene in the studies checked, with the rest unexplained. The sample table holds 300,000 to 450,000 clones, of which 80% to 90% were seen once. The biggest ten clones account for around 1% of the sample. The sample was PBMCs or T cells enriched from blood (not recorded which). These receptors were collected from a man between 18 and 35 years old who had recovered from COVID-19.

The chain links TRBV6-5 to TRBJ2-7; 9 positions agree with TRBD1. Germline CDR1 is MNHEY and CDR2 is SVGAGI. The V gene end was trimmed by 7 bases and the J gene end by 5 bases; junction bases not matched to a gene: 9. This CDR3 is built from 14 residues. CDR3 region: CASMGDRVFDEQYF. In DNA form, the CDR3 reads TGTGCCAGCATGGGGGACAGGGTCTTCGACGAGCAGTACTTC.

The genes are TRBV10-1 and TRBJ2-1, with D maybe TRBD1 (5 bases). Per the germline V gene, CDR1 is WNHNN and CDR2 is SYGVQD (reference sequence). The V end was cut by 2 bases, the J end by 1 base, with 9 bases between. There are 15 residues in the CDR3. This CDR3 is CASSERGRSYNEQFF. In DNA, the CDR3 is TGCGCCAGCAGTGAGAGGGGTCGGTCCTACAATGAGCAGTTCTTC.

Only one count was recorded for this clone. This chain joins TRBV5-8 and TRBJ1-6; 8 bases fit TRBD1. J lost 11 bases, V lost 4 bases, and 8 bases had no gene match. CDR3 length equals 14 residues. Per the germline V gene, CDR1 is SGHTS and CDR2 is YDEGEE. In nucleotides, the CDR3 is TGTGCCAGCAGCACCCGGACAGGGCGGCCACCCCTCCACTTT. It specifies CASSTRTGRPPLHF.

This rearrangement joins TRBV5-1 to TRBJ2-5; D gene unclear. The CDR3 totals 13 residues. V was shortened by 5 bases and J by 1 base, with 9 bases between the two germline ends. CDR1 is SGHRS and CDR2 is YFSETQ in the germline V gene. This CDR3 is CASSETSQETQYF. The CDR3 nucleotides are TGCGCCAGCAGTGAAACCAGCCAAGAGACCCAGTACTTC. Variable domain in full (rest from reference TRBV5-1 and TRBJ2-5): KAGVTQTPRYLIKTRGQQVTLSCSPISGHRSVSWYQQTPGQGLQFLFEYFSETQRNKGNFPGRFSGRQFSNSRSEMNVSTLELGDSALYLCASSETSQETQYFGPGTRLLVL.

V and J are TRBV19 and TRBJ1-1, with D unclear. Germline values: CDR1 LNHDA, CDR2 SQIVND (reference sequence). Between the trimmed V and J ends, which lost 7 bases and 1 base, there was a span of 4 bases. The CDR3 loop spans 11 amino acids. The CDR3 protein is CASMRNTEAFF. The CDR3 nucleotides are TGTGCCAGTATGCGGAACACTGAAGCTTTCTTT.

The CDR3 spells CASSLRDSRGEQYF. The CDR3 nucleotides are TGTGCCAGCAGCCTCCGGGACTCTCGCGGCGAGCAGTACTTC. The rearrangement links TRBV14 to TRBJ2-7; TRBD2 is a possible D gene (6 bases). Per the germline V gene, CDR1 is SGHDN and CDR2 is FVKESK. The CDR3 contains 14 residues. Trimming removed 4 bases at V and 6 bases at J, with 16 bases between. The full variable domain, its missing parts supplied by reference TRBV14 and TRBJ2-7, is EAGVTQFPSHSVIEKGQTVTLRCDPISGHDNLYWYRRVMGKEIKFLLHFVKESKQDESGMPNNRFLAERTGGTYSTLKVQPAELEDSGVYFCASSLRDSRGEQYFGPGTRLTVT.

At least ten counts were recorded for this clone. The V call is TRBV18, the J call TRBJ1-5, with no clear D. This CDR3 is 14 amino acids long. The germline V gene has CDR1 KGHSH and CDR2 LQKENI. V was shortened by 0 bases and J by 4 bases, with 7 bases between the two germline ends. Here the CDR3 reads CASSPPPGNQPQHF. CDR3 DNA sequence: TGTGCCAGCTCACCACCTCCGGGGAATCAGCCCCAGCATTTT.

The CDR3 DNA follows: TGTGCCAGCAGCTTAGTTCGCAGGGGCTACAATGAGCAGTTCTTC. Its translation is CASSLVRRGYNEQFF. The chain uses TRBV11-2 and TRBJ2-1; maybe TRBD1 (6 bases). V lost 1 base, J lost 3 bases, and 10 bases lay in between. The CDR3 contains 15 residues. In germline, CDR1 is SGHAT, CDR2 FQNNGV.

This clone was observed a few times. The J gene is TRBJ2-7, the V gene TRBV10-1, with D possibly matching TRBD1 (5 bases). The length of the CDR3 is 14 residues. The V end lost 6 bases, the J end lost 0 bases, and 12 bases lay between the germline ends. Germline assignment: CDR1 WNHNN and CDR2 SYGVQD (reference sequence). CDR3: CASRTEMSSYEQYF. DNA of the CDR3: TGCGCCAGCAGGACAGAAATGAGCTCCTACGAGCAGTACTTC.

This chain connects TRBV7-2 to TRBJ2-2; 12 bases fit TRBD1. The germline V gene has CDR1 SGHTA and CDR2 FQGNSA. V was clipped by 5 bases and J by 6 bases; unmatched bases: 7. CDR3 length equals 16 residues. The CDR3 DNA is TGTGCCAGCAGCCCAAGGGGACAGGGGGCGTCCGGGGAGCTGTTTTTT. Translating gives CASSPRGQGASGELFF.

This clone was observed a handful of times. The gene calls are TRBV7-9 and TRBJ1-5; D perhaps matches TRBD1 (6 bases). Trimming took off 1 base at V and 5 bases at J, with 6 bases between the two ends. The CDR3 extends over 13 amino acids. Germline V CDR1 and CDR2: SEHNR, FQNEAQ (reference sequence). CDR3 residues: CASSLEGDQPQHF. The DNA of the CDR3 is TGTGCCAGCAGCTTAGAGGGGGATCAGCCCCAGCATTTT. The variable domain in full, completed from reference TRBV7-9 and TRBJ1-5, reads DTGVSQNPRHKITKRGQNVTFRCDPISEHNRLYWYRQTLGQGPEFLTYFQNEAQLEKSRLLSDRFSAERPKGSFSTLEIQRTEQGDSAMYLCASSLEGDQPQHFGDGTRLSIL.

V gene TRBV7-9 combines with J gene TRBJ1-2, with TRBD1 identical over 7 bases. This CDR3 is 16 amino acids long. CDR1 is SEHNR, CDR2 FQNEAQ, per germline (reference sequence). Trimming cost V 2 bases and J 7 bases; bases outside gene matches: 13. CDR3 sequence (DNA): TGTGCCAGCAGCTTACCTACAGGGGCTTCGGGCATTGGCTACACCTTC. This codes for CASSLPTGASGIGYTF.

The V gene is TRBV7-9, the J gene TRBJ1-2, with a tentative D call TRBD1 (6 bases). Trimming stripped 3 bases from V and 2 bases from J, with 13 bases between. The CDR3 is 15 amino acids. Germline V gives CDR1 SEHNR, CDR2 FQNEAQ (reference sequence). CDR3 bases: TGTGCCAGCAGCTTCTCCCGGACAGTCAACTATGGCTACACCTTC. Its translation is CASSFSRTVNYGYTF.

V is TRBV11-2 and J is TRBJ1-2; D remains unclear. The CDR3 has 18 residues. The germline V and J ends were trimmed by 0 bases and 0 bases, with 17 bases remaining between them. Germline lookup yields CDR1 SGHAT and CDR2 FQNNGV. DNA of the CDR3: TGTGCCAGCAGCTTAGATATAGGCAGCCAAACAGCTAACTATGGCTACACCTTC. Its protein is CASSLDIGSQTANYGYTF. Complete variable domain (other parts from reference TRBV11-2 and TRBJ1-2): EAGVAQSPRYKIIEKRQSVAFWCNPISGHATLYWYQQILGQGPKLLIQFQNNGVVDDSQLPKDRFSAERLKGVDSTLKIQPAKLEDSAVYLCASSLDIGSQTANYGYTFGSGTRLTVV.

The chain is built from TRBV14 and TRBJ2-3; the match to TRBD2 covers 12 bases. The CDR3 length is 15 residues. Trimming at V came to 5 bases and at J to 6 bases, leaving 6 bases not matched to a gene. Germline CDR1 SGHDN, CDR2 FVKESK. DNA of the CDR3: TGTGCCAGCAGCTCTAGCGGGAGGGCCTCCGATACGCAGTATTTT. It is translated as CASSSSGRASDTQYF.

The CDR3 sequence is CASSTSGGLAEKLFF. CDR3 bases: TGTGCCAGTAGTACCTCGGGGGGGTTGGCTGAAAAACTGTTTTTT. This chain uses TRBV19 with TRBJ1-4; TRBD1 might be the D (5 bases). Germline values: CDR1 LNHDA, CDR2 SQIVND (reference sequence). The CDR3 runs to 15 residues. V was clipped by 4 bases and J by 7 bases, with 16 bases between them.

This clone showed up just a few times. This rearrangement joins TRBV11-2 to TRBJ1-2; 8 bases map to TRBD1. This CDR3 has 13 residues. V was pared by 4 bases and J by 8 bases, with 6 bases of the junction left unmatched. The V gene's germline CDR1 is SGHAT and CDR2 FQNNGV. CDR3 residues: CASSSAGGIGYTF. CDR3 nucleotide sequence: TGTGCCAGCAGCTCCGCAGGGGGCATCGGCTACACCTTC.

V usage is TRBV29-1 and J usage is TRBJ2-1; 8 nucleotides line up with TRBD2. CDR1 is SQVTM, CDR2 ANQGSEA, per germline. The J segment lost 3 bases and the V segment lost 6 bases, leaving 1 base of the junction unmatched. The CDR3 loop spans 12 amino acids. This CDR3 reads CSVLADYNEQFF. CDR3 coding DNA: TGCAGCGTACTAGCGGACTACAATGAGCAGTTCTTC.

The chain combines TRBV19 with TRBJ1-2, with D perhaps matching TRBD1 (6 bases). The CDR3 contains 16 residues. V was pared by 6 bases and J by 4 bases, with 21 bases between. The germline CDR1 and CDR2 sequences are LNHDA and SQIVND (reference sequence). CDR3 coding DNA: TGTGCCAGTAGGGGGGACAACCTTGGCCTTTTCTATGGCTACACCTTC. As protein: CASRGDNLGLFYGYTF.

This rearrangement joins TRBV24-1 to TRBJ1-2; no reliable D call. Per the germline V gene, CDR1 is KGHDR and CDR2 is SFDVKD. The CDR3 is 12 residues long. V was trimmed by 4 bases and J by 8 bases, leaving 10 bases between them. CDR3 region: CATSDHSSGYTF. For the CDR3, the DNA is TGTGCCACCAGTGACCACTCCTCGGGCTACACCTTC.

The chain recombines TRBV4-1 with TRBJ2-7; no clear D. The CDR3 is 14 residues long. Germline-derived CDR1 and CDR2 are MGHRA and YSYEKL. V lost 1 base and J lost 1, with 8 bases in between. Here the CDR3 DNA reads TGCGCCAGCAGCCAAGTTTCAGGTTCCTACGAGCAGTACTTC. Encoded protein: CASSQVSGSYEQYF.

V is TRBV19 and J is TRBJ2-1, with a weak D call TRBD2 (5 bases). There are 11 residues in the CDR3. Trimming left V 7 bases short and J 7 bases short, with 8 bases between. From germline, CDR1 is LNHDA and CDR2 SQIVND (reference sequence). CDR3 sequence reads: CASKTGNEQFF. CDR3 coding DNA: TGTGCCAGTAAGACGGGGAATGAGCAGTTCTTC.

The chain uses TRBV7-9 and TRBJ2-3; weak D call: TRBD1 (6 bases). The CDR3 is made up of 14 amino acids. Germline lookup yields CDR1 SEHNR and CDR2 FQNEAQ (reference sequence). Trimming pared 5 bases from V and 8 bases from J, leaving 17 bases between. Written as DNA, the CDR3 is TGTGCCAGCAGCCCGTACAGGGAATTAGGTACGCAGTATTTT. Translating gives CASSPYRELGTQYF.

The V and J genes are TRBV5-1 and TRBJ1-5, with 10 bases lining up with TRBD1. The CDR3 sequence is 15 residues long. Trimming cost V 4 bases and J 5 bases; bases outside gene matches: 6. CDR1 is SGHRS, CDR2 YFSETQ, per germline. The CDR3 nucleotides read TGCGCCAGCAGCGAGACAGGGGGCAACGATCAGCCCCAGCATTTT. This gives the protein CASSETGGNDQPQHF.

The chain couples TRBV28 to TRBJ1-1; D not certain. V dropped 5 bases and J dropped 5 bases, with 12 bases sitting between them. CDR3 size: 13 residues. CDR1 MDHEN and CDR2 SYDVKM come from the germline V gene. CDR3 region: CASSEPAGTEAFF. Here the CDR3 DNA reads TGTGCCAGCAGTGAGCCCGCCGGGACTGAAGCTTTCTTT.

This clone was seen just once. The gene calls are TRBV2 and TRBJ2-1; D unclear. Trimming shortened V by 2 bases and J by 0 bases, and 8 bases separated the two germline ends. The CDR3 loop spans 15 amino acids. Germline lookup yields CDR1 SNHLY and CDR2 FYNNEI. CDR3 sequence reads: CASSELLVSYNEQFF. The CDR3 DNA reads TGTGCCAGCAGTGAATTGCTAGTCTCCTACAATGAGCAGTTCTTC.

The genes are TRBV3-1 (or the pseudogene TRBV3-2) and TRBJ1-6; D gene ambiguous. The ends were cut back, 11 bases at V and 1 base at J, with 9 bases in the middle. The CDR3 spans 13 residues. In germline, CDR1 is LGHDT, CDR2 YNNKEL (reference sequence). CDR3 nucleotides: TGTGCCGCAACGCGGTCCTATAATTCACCCCTCCACTTT. It encodes CAATRSYNSPLHF.

This chain uses TRBV2 with TRBJ2-1; a possible D gene is TRBD2 (5 bases). Looked up from germline, CDR1 is SNHLY and CDR2 is FYNNEI. The CDR3 length is 12 residues. V lost 5 bases, J lost 9 bases, and 11 bases lay in between. For the CDR3, the DNA is TGTGCCAGCAGTATGGGCCGGGGTGAGCAGTTCTTC. Translated, it gives CASSMGRGEQFF. Using reference TRBV2 and TRBJ2-1 for the parts outside the CDR3, the full variable domain is EPEVTQTPSHQVTQMGQEVILRCVPISNHLYFYWYRQILGQKVEFLVSFYNNEISEKSEIFDDQFSVERPDGSNFTLKIRSTKLEDSAMYFCASSMGRGEQFFGPGTRLTVL.

The rearrangement uses TRBV3-1 (or the pseudogene TRBV3-2) and TRBJ1-6, with 8 bases fitting TRBD1. CDR1 LGHDT and CDR2 YNNKEL come from the germline V gene (reference sequence). The junction had 7 bases not matched to a gene; V was cut back by 3 bases and J by 9 bases. The CDR3 consists of 15 residues. CDR3 sequence (DNA): TGTGCCAGCAGCCAGCGGACAGGGCGAGGTTCACCCCTCCACTTT. The encoded protein is CASSQRTGRGSPLHF.

The chain employs TRBV6-5 and TRBJ1-2, with a possible D match to TRBD1 (5 bases). The CDR3 contains 13 residues. From germline, CDR1 is MNHEY and CDR2 SVGAGI. V was pared by 5 bases and J by 6 bases, with 13 bases between. Here the CDR3 reads CASSIGGGNGYTF. CDR3 DNA: TGTGCCAGCAGTATTGGGGGAGGGAATGGCTACACCTTC.